Listed below are T cell receptor beta chains from one sample, sequenced in a study of blood T cell repertoires in COVID-19. TCRdb's copy holds only in-frame clones and misses some; the assay was immunoSEQ multiplex PCR. Among approximately 200,000 clones listed, approximately 85% were seen once. Sequencing was carried out using peripheral blood. These receptors all stem from a man aged 55-75 years with acute or convalescent COVID-19. CDR3s include the opening cysteine and the closing phenylalanine or tryptophan. D genes are given only for firm matches. Size tells how often a clone was seen (once, few, many) or the class of an expanded clone, and some rows leave it out.

clone size	V gene	D gene	J gene	CDR3 DNA	CDR3 protein
NA	TRBV5-1	TRBD2	TRBJ2-7	TGCGCCAGCAGCCCATCCGGGACTAGCGGACGAGGGTCCGAGCAGTACTTC	CASSPSGTSGRGSEQYF
NA	TRBV28	TRBD2	TRBJ2-7	TGTGCCAGCAGTTTAACGAGCGGGAAAAAGTTAGAGCAGTACTTC	CASSLTSGKKLEQYF
NA	TRBV7-2	TRBD2	TRBJ2-1	TGTGCCAGCAGCTTCTATAGCGGGAGGGTATTGGAGCAGTTCTTC	CASSFYSGRVLEQFF
NA	TRBV5-1	NA	TRBJ1-2	TGCGCCAGCAGCTTGTATCAGGGGAAAGGATATGGCTACACCTTC	CASSLYQGKGYGYTF
few	TRBV6-5	TRBD1	TRBJ2-7	TGTGCCAGCTCGGGACAGAGCTCCTACGAGCAGTACTTC	CASSGQSSYEQYF
NA	TRBV15	TRBD1	TRBJ1-5	TGTGCCACCAGCAGTGCTGGCGCCCAGGGGGCGCGAATCCAGCCCCAGCATTTT	CATSSAGAQGARIQPQHF
NA	TRBV19	NA	TRBJ2-2	TGTGCCAGTAGTATGGAGACTCCGGGCGGGGAGCTGTTTTTT	CASSMETPGGELFF
NA	TRBV6-6	NA	TRBJ2-7	TGTGCCAGCAGTTATGGGGCTTCCTACGAGCAGTACTTC	CASSYGASYEQYF
NA	TRBV7-9	TRBD2	TRBJ2-1	TGTGCCAGCAGTTCCCCGGGGGGGCCCTACAATGAGCAGTTCTTC	CASSSPGGPYNEQFF
NA	TRBV10-1	TRBD1	TRBJ2-1	TGCGCCAGCAGTGAGACGACAGGGAATAGAAACAATGAGCAGTTCTTC	CASSETTGNRNNEQFF
NA	TRBV10-3	NA	TRBJ2-5	TGTGCCATCAGTGAGTCGAGGGACCAAGAGACCCAGTACTTC	CAISESRDQETQYF
NA	TRBV7-8	TRBD2	TRBJ2-1	TGTGCCAGCAGCTTAGATAGCGGGAGAATGAATGAGCAGTTCTTC	CASSLDSGRMNEQFF
NA	TRBV5-1	NA	TRBJ2-1	TGCGCCAGCAGCTCGAGCTCGTCTGAGCAGTTCTTC	CASSSSSSEQFF
NA	TRBV2	TRBD1	TRBJ1-6	TGTGCCAGCAGTGGACAGGGTGGAAATTCACCCCTCCACTTT	CASSGQGGNSPLHF
NA	TRBV10-3	NA	TRBJ1-1	TGTGCCATCAGTGAGTCGGGCGGGGGGCGGACTGAAGCTTTCTTT	CAISESGGGRTEAFF
NA	TRBV27	NA	TRBJ2-7	TGTGCCAGCAGTTGGTCAGGGCCCTCCTACGAGCAGTACTTC	CASSWSGPSYEQYF
NA	TRBV9	NA	TRBJ1-1	TGTGCCAGCAGCGTAAGCGGGACTGTGAACACTGAAGCTTTCTTT	CASSVSGTVNTEAFF
NA	TRBV3-1/TRBV3-2	NA	TRBJ1-1	TGTGCCAGCAGCCTCCCGGGGGTCGGGAACACTGAAGCTTTCTTT	CASSLPGVGNTEAFF
NA	TRBV6-5	NA	TRBJ2-7	TGTGCCAGCGTGGGGGTAGGGAGGTACGAGCAGTACTTC	CASVGVGRYEQYF
NA	TRBV9	TRBD1	TRBJ1-2	TGTGCCAGCAGCGAAAGGCGACAGGGGGACGGCTACACCTTC	CASSERRQGDGYTF
NA	TRBV9	TRBD1	TRBJ2-3	TGTGCCAGCAGCGCGAACCGGGACAGGGGAACAGATACGCAGTATTTT	CASSANRDRGTDTQYF
once	TRBV3-1/TRBV3-2	TRBD1	TRBJ1-4	TGTGCCAGCAGCCGGCAGGGGGCAACTAATGAAAAACTGTTTTTT	CASSRQGATNEKLFF
NA	TRBV7-9	TRBD2	TRBJ2-1	TGTGCCAGCAGCTTAGAATCGCGACTAGCGGGACGTTCAGGCAATGAGCAGTTCTTC	CASSLESRLAGRSGNEQFF
NA	TRBV18	NA	TRBJ1-2	TGTGCCAGCTCACCAGTGAAGGGGTCGGGCTACACCTTC	CASSPVKGSGYTF
NA	TRBV28	TRBD2	TRBJ2-2	TGTGCCAGCAGTGAAAGCGGGAGGGTCACCGGGGAGCTGTTTTTT	CASSESGRVTGELFF
NA	TRBV9	TRBD2	TRBJ2-7	TGTGCCAGCAGCGTAGGAGTGAGGGGAGGGGACTCGCGGGCCCCTAGGCGCTACGAGCAGTACTTC	CASSVGVRGGDSRAPRRYEQYF
few	TRBV19	TRBD1	TRBJ1-4	TGTGCCAGTAGCCGGACAGGCTATATTACGGCAACTAATGAAAAACTGTTTTTT	CASSRTGYITATNEKLFF
NA	TRBV30	NA	TRBJ2-5	TGTGCCTGGAGTCCGGACACTGAAGAGACCCAGTACTTC	CAWSPDTEETQYF
NA	TRBV5-1	TRBD1	TRBJ2-7	TGCGCCAGCAGCCCGACGGGACAGGGGGCCTACGAGCAGTACTTC	CASSPTGQGAYEQYF
NA	TRBV6-1	NA	TRBJ1-5	TGTGCCAGCAGTGAAGTTGAGGGGGGCAATCAGCCCCAGCATTTT	CASSEVEGGNQPQHF
NA	TRBV12-3/TRBV12-4	TRBD1	TRBJ1-2	TGTGCCAGCAGTATTAAGGGGGCGGGAGGCTACACCTTC	CASSIKGAGGYTF
NA	TRBV9	TRBD1	TRBJ2-1	TGTGCCAGCAGCGTTGGGACAGGGGATAATGAGCAGTTCTTC	CASSVGTGDNEQFF
NA	TRBV7-6	TRBD2	TRBJ2-1	TGTGCCAGCAGCTGGAAGGGGGCGCAAGGGACTAGCGGATACAATGAGCAGTTCTTC	CASSWKGAQGTSGYNEQFF
NA	TRBV10-3	NA	TRBJ1-1	TGTGCCATCGGGAGGGACACAATGAACACTGAAGCTTTCTTT	CAIGRDTMNTEAFF
NA	TRBV6-6	NA	TRBJ2-7	TGTGCCAGCAGTACCGGGAACGAGCAGTACTTC	CASSTGNEQYF
NA	TRBV10-3	NA	TRBJ2-7	TGTGCCATCAGTGAGGCACAGGGTGCCTACGAGCAGTACTTC	CAISEAQGAYEQYF
few	TRBV23-1	NA	TRBJ1-4	TGCGCCAGCAGTCAATCCCCGGCAGGGGATGATGAAAAACTGTTTTTT	CASSQSPAGDDEKLFF
NA	TRBV7-2	NA	TRBJ2-7	TGTGCCAGCAGCCACCGGACTGGAGATTACGAGCAGTACTTC	CASSHRTGDYEQYF
NA	TRBV6-5	NA	TRBJ1-1	TGTGCCAGCAGTAGCGGCAGTGAAGCTTTCTTT	CASSSGSEAFF
NA	TRBV10-3	TRBD2	TRBJ2-2	TGTGCCATCAGTGACCCCCGAGCGGGGTACCTCAACACCGGGGAGCTGTTTTTT	CAISDPRAGYLNTGELFF